This TCR beta chain was sequenced in a study of blood T cell repertoires in COVID-19. As processed by the authors: Estimated nucleated cell counts came from reference gene primer amplification. Produced via immunoSEQ multiplex PCR; TCRdb's table is partial and in-frame only. D and trimming come from the DNA, and the V and J calls and clone size come from that table. The sample contains around 110,000 clones, 65% to 85% of which appear only once. Across 24 US areas, participants ranged in age from roughly 18 to 95 years. Germline V gene lookup returns CDR1 MDHEN and CDR2 SYDVKM. This CDR3 has 15 amino acids. With V trimmed by 5 bases and J by 4 bases, 8 bases remained unmatched.

What was sequenced was PBMCs or T cells enriched from blood (not recorded which). The J gene is TRBJ1-2, the V gene TRBV28; 9 bases fit TRBD1. This sequence was found in a woman aged 30 to 39 who had recovered from COVID-19. The CDR3 nucleotides are TGTGCCAGCAGTGCCCGGGACAGGGACTTCTATGGCTACACCTTC. Translating it yields CASSARDRDFYGYTF.